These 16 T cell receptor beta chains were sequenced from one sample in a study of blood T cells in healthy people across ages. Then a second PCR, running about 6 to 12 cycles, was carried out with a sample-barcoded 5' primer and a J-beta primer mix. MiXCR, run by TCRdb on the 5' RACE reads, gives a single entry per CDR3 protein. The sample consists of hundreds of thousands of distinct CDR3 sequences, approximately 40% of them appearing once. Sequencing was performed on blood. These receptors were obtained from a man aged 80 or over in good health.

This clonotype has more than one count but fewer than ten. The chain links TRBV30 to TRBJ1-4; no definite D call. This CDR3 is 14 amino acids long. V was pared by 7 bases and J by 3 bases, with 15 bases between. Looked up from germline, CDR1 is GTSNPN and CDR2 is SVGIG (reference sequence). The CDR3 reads CASPGLRPNEKLFF. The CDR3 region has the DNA TGTGCCTCCCCCGGGCTCAGGCCTAATGAAAAACTGTTTTTT. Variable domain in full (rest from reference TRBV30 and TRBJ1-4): SQTIHQWPATLVQPVGSPLSLECTVEGTSNPNLYWYRQAAGRGLQLLFYSVGIGQISSEVPQNLSASRPQDRQFILSSKKLLLSDSGFYLCASPGLRPNEKLFFGSGTQLSVL.

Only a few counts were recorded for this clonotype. The CDR3 nucleotides read TGTGCCAGCAGCCATAAAAAACAGGGGTTGATTAGCAATCAGCCCCAGCATTTT. Translation: CASSHKKQGLISNQPQHF. V is TRBV3-1 and J is TRBJ1-5; TRBD1 aligns across 7 bases. The CDR3 is made up of 18 amino acids. Germline CDR1 LGHDT, CDR2 YNNKEL (reference sequence). V shed 3 bases and J 0 bases; nucleotides not matched to a gene: 11.

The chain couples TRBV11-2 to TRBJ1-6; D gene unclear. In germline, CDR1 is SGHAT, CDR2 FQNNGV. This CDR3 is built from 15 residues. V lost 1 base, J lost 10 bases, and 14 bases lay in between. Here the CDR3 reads CASSLVLGLGSPLHF. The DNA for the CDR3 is TGTGCCAGCAGCTTAGTTCTGGGGTTAGGGTCACCCCTCCACTTT.

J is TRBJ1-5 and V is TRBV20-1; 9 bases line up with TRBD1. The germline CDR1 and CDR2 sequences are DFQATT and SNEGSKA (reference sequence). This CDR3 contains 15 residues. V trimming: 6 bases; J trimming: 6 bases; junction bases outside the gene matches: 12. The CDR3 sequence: CSALKPDRGSQPQHF. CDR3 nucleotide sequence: TGCAGTGCGCTGAAGCCGGACAGGGGAAGTCAGCCCCAGCATTTT.

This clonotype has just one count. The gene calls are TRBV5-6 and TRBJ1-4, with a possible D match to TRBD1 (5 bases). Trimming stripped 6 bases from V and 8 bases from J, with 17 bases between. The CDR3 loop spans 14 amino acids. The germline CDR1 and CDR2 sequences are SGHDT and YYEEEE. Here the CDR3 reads CASNERQGSEKLFF. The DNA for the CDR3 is TGTGCCAGCAATGAGCGGCAGGGCAGCGAAAAACTGTTTTTT.

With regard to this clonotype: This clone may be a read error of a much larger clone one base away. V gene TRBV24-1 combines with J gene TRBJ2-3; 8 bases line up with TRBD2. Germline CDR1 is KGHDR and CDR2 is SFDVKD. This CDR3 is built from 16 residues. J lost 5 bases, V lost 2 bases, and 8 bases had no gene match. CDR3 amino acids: CATSDCAGGKEDTQYF. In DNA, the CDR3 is TGTGCCACCAGTGATTGCGCGGGGGGCAAGGAAGATACGCAGTATTTT.

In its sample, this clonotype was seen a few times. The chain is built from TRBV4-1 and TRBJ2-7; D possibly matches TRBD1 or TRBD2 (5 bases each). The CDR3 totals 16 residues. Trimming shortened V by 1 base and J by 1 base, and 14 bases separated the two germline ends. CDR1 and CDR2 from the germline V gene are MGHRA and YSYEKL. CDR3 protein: CASSQGPNGGSYEQYF. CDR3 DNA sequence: TGCGCCAGCAGCCAAGGCCCTAATGGGGGATCCTACGAGCAGTACTTC.

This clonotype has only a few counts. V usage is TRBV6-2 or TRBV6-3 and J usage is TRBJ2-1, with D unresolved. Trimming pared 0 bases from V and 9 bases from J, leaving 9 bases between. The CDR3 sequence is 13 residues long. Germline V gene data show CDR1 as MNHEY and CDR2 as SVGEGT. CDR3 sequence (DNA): TGTGCCAGCAGTTACTCAGGGTTTGGTGAGCAGTTCTTC. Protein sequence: CASSYSGFGEQFF.

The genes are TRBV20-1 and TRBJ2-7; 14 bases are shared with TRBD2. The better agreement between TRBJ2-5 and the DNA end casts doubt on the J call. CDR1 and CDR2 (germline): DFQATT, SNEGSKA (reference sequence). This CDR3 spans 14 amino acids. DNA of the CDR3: TGCAGTGCTGGGACTAGCGGGAGATGGGAGACCCAGTACTTC. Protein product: CSAGTSGRWETQYF.

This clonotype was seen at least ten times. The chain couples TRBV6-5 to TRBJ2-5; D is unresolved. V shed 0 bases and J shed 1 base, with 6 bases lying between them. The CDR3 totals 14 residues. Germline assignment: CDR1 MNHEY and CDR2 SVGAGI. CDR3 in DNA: TGTGCCAGCAGTTACTCGTCAGCCCAAGAGACCCAGTACTTC. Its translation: CASSYSSAQETQYF.

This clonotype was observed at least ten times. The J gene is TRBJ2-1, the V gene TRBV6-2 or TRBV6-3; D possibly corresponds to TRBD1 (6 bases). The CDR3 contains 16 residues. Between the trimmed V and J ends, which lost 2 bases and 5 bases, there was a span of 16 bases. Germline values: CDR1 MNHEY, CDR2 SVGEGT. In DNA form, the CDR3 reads TGTGCCAGCAGTTACCCGGACAGTTATAGCCACAATGAGCAGTTCTTC. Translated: CASSYPDSYSHNEQFF.

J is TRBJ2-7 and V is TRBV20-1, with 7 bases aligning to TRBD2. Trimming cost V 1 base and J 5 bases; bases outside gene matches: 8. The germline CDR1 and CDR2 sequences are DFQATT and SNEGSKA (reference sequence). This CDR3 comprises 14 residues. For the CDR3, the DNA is TGCAGTGCTAGAGGAGTAGGCGGGAGCCACGAGCAGTACTTC. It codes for CSARGVGGSHEQYF.

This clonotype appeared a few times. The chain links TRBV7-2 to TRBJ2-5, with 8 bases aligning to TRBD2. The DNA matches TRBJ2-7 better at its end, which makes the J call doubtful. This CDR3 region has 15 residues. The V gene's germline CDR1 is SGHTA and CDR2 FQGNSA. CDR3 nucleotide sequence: TGTGCCAGCAGCTTAGCCCCGGGAGGGAACTACGAGCAGTACTTC. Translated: CASSLAPGGNYEQYF.

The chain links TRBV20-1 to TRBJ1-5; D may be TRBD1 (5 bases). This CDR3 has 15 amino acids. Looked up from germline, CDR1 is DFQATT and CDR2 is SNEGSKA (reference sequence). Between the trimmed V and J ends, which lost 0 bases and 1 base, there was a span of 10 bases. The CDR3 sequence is CSAREQGGSNQPQHF. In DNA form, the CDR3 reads TGCAGTGCTAGAGAGCAGGGAGGGAGCAATCAGCCCCAGCATTTT.

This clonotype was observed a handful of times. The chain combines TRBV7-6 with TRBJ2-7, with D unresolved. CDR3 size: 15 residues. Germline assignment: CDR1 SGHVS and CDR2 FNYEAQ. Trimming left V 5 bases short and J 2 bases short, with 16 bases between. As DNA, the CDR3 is TGTGCCAGCAGCCGCGCCCCGCAGGTAACCTACGAGCAGTACTTC. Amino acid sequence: CASSRAPQVTYEQYF. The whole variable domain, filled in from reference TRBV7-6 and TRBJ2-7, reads GAGVSQSPRYKVTKRGQDVALRCDPISGHVSLYWYRQALGQGPEFLTYFNYEAQQDKSGLPNDRFSAERPEGSISTLTIQRTEQRDSAMYRCASSRAPQVTYEQYFGPGTRLTVT.

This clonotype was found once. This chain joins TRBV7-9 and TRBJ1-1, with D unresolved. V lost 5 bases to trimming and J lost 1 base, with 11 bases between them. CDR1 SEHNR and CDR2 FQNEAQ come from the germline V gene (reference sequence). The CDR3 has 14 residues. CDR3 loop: CASSVERQNTEAFF. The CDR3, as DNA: TGTGCCAGCAGCGTAGAACGGCAGAACACTGAAGCTTTCTTT.